Following are 18 T cell receptor beta chains from one sample sequenced in a study of shared clonotypes between healthy human individuals. Terminally differentiated effector memory CD45RA+ cells were excluded by CCR7 positive selection of CD45RO-negative cells. Clones were sequenced by immunoSEQ multiplex PCR, and TCRdb holds only the in-frame ones, with some missing. The sample shows 800,000 or so clones, 96% of them seen only once. Source material: naive CD8+ T cells sorted from blood. The receptors were sampled from a man aged 30 to 39 in good health.

This clone was observed a handful of times. The rearrangement joins TRBV21-1 to TRBJ1-2; the DNA was not compared with TRBD1, the D call given in the table. TRBV21-1 is designated a pseudogene. The CDR3 covers 14 residues. In nucleotides, the CDR3 is TGTGCCAGCAGCGAACGACAGGGGCATCATGGCTACACCTTC. This sequence encodes CASSERQGHHGYTF.

The chain couples TRBV14 to TRBJ2-3; D not certain. V was clipped by 1 base and J by 2 bases, with 10 bases between them. This CDR3 spans 15 amino acids. Germline assignment: CDR1 SGHDN and CDR2 FVKESK. The CDR3 DNA reads TGTGCCAGCAGCCAAGTAAGCTCCCCCACAGATACGCAGTATTTT. The encoded protein is CASSQVSSPTDTQYF.

The rearrangement uses TRBV7-4 and TRBJ2-1; 10 positions agree with TRBD2. This CDR3 is built from 17 residues. Germline assignment: CDR1 SGHVT and CDR2 SQSDAQ. V lost 4 bases and J lost 2; bases outside the gene matches: 8. Here the CDR3 reads CASSSPSGSWTYNEQFF. The CDR3 nucleotides read TGTGCCAGCAGCTCTCCTAGCGGGAGTTGGACCTACAATGAGCAGTTCTTC.

This clone was counted once. The chain uses TRBV10-3 and TRBJ2-3; 10 nucleotides match TRBD2. Trimming took 4 bases from V and 4 from J; bases not matched to a gene: 8. The CDR3 length is 16 residues. Germline V CDR1 and CDR2: ENHRY, SYGVKD. CDR3 residues: CAISVNLAGDPDTQYF. CDR3 DNA sequence: TGTGCCATCAGTGTTAACCTAGCGGGAGACCCAGATACGCAGTATTTT.

This clone was counted a single time. This rearrangement joins TRBV10-3 to TRBJ2-7; D might be TRBD1 (5 bases). CDR1 is ENHRY and CDR2 is SYGVKD in the germline V gene. Trimming pared 0 bases from V and 5 bases from J, leaving 14 bases between. CDR3 length equals 15 residues. In DNA form, the CDR3 reads TGTGCCATCAGTGAGTCGACAGCCTTTGGGGACGAGCAGTACTTC. It yields the protein CAISESTAFGDEQYF.

The genes are TRBV6-5 and TRBJ1-1, with TRBD1 matching 8 bases. CDR3 length equals 15 residues. Looked up from germline, CDR1 is MNHEY and CDR2 is SVGAGI. Trimming at V came to 2 bases and at J to 4 bases, leaving 6 bases not matched to a gene. In DNA, the CDR3 is TGTGCCAGCAGTTACAACAGGGGGGTTTTCACTGAAGCTTTCTTT. This translates into CASSYNRGVFTEAFF.

About this clone: The same CDR3 can be traced to other DNA sequences in this sample. The chain recombines TRBV2 with TRBJ2-3, with D uncertain. In germline, CDR1 is SNHLY, CDR2 FYNNEI. Trimming left V 6 bases short and J 4 bases short, with 8 bases between. The length of the CDR3 is 12 residues. CDR3 bases: TGTGCCAGCAGGGGCAGAGCAGATACGCAGTATTTT. As protein: CASRGRADTQYF.

The chain carries TRBV27 and TRBJ2-7, with D possibly TRBD2 on 7 matching bases. CDR3 length equals 16 residues. Germline V gene data show CDR1 as MNHEY and CDR2 as SMNVEV (reference sequence). V lost 7 bases, J lost 3 bases, and 22 bases lay in between. The CDR3 DNA sequence: TGTGCCAGCATCCATAGGGCAAAGGGGGGGCACTACGAGCAGTACTTC. It codes for CASIHRAKGGHYEQYF.

The chain carries TRBV9 and TRBJ2-1, with 13 nucleotides matching TRBD2. The germline V gene has CDR1 SGDLS and CDR2 YYNGEE. The CDR3 runs 15 residues. Trimming cost V 1 base and J 8 bases; bases outside gene matches: 3. Here the CDR3 DNA reads TGTGCCAGCAGCGTACCTACTAGCGGGAGGGATGAGCAGTTCTTC. It translates to CASSVPTSGRDEQFF.

The rearrangement uses TRBV7-8 and TRBJ2-2; the D gene could be TRBD1 or TRBD2 (5 bases each). The CDR3 spans 15 residues. V was shortened by 5 bases and J by 1 base, with 11 bases between the two germline ends. Germline CDR1 reads SGHVS; CDR2 reads FQNEAQ. The DNA of the CDR3 is TGTGCCAGCAGCCCCAGAGGGGTGAACACCGGGGAGCTGTTTTTT. The encoded protein is CASSPRGVNTGELFF.

The chain joins TRBV7-9 to TRBJ1-2, with a tentative D call TRBD1 (5 bases). This CDR3 comprises 16 residues. CDR1 is SEHNR and CDR2 is FQNEAQ in the germline V gene (reference sequence). The V end lost 5 bases, the J end lost 2 bases, and 18 bases lay between the germline ends. The CDR3 here is CASSPGGSGPNYGYTF. CDR3 sequence (DNA): TGTGCCAGCAGCCCCGGGGGGTCTGGCCCAAACTATGGCTACACCTTC.

The chain carries TRBV6-6 and TRBJ2-1; D is possibly TRBD2 (6 bases). The CDR3 runs 15 residues. Germline CDR1 MNHNY, CDR2 SVGAGI (reference sequence). Trimming removed 6 bases from V and 8 bases from J, with 20 bases in between. CDR3: CASSLEEGLLDEQFF. The CDR3 DNA follows: TGTGCCAGCAGCCTAGAGGAGGGCCTTCTTGATGAGCAGTTCTTC.

This chain joins TRBV7-9 and TRBJ2-2, with 10 positions matching TRBD2. V dropped 1 base and J dropped 5; count of bases not matched to a gene: 4. Germline lookup yields CDR1 SEHNR and CDR2 FQNEAQ (reference sequence). The CDR3 loop spans 16 amino acids. The CDR3 sequence: CASSLVPSGSTGELFF. CDR3 nucleotide sequence: TGTGCCAGCAGCTTAGTACCTAGCGGGAGTACCGGGGAGCTGTTTTTT.

This clone appeared a single time. The chain is built from TRBV6-5 and TRBJ1-1, with a possible D match to TRBD1 (6 bases). Trimming removed 6 bases from V and 3 bases from J, with 14 bases in between. This CDR3 has 14 amino acids. Germline CDR1 MNHEY, CDR2 SVGAGI. The CDR3 protein is CASSLQGSHTEAFF. The DNA of the CDR3 is TGTGCCAGCAGCCTACAGGGTTCGCACACTGAAGCTTTCTTT.

V usage is TRBV6-1 and J usage is TRBJ1-2; TRBD1 is a possible D gene (6 bases). The V end lost 6 bases, the J end lost 6 bases, and 26 bases lay between the germline ends. This CDR3 is 17 amino acids long. CDR1 MNHNS and CDR2 SASEGT come from the germline V gene. CDR3: CASSEQPPGQQVHGYTF. CDR3 DNA: TGTGCCAGCAGCGAACAGCCACCGGGACAACAAGTCCATGGCTACACCTTC.

The V call is TRBV11-2, the J call TRBJ2-3; TRBD2 aligns across 13 bases. This CDR3 has 18 amino acids. Germline V lookup: CDR1 SGHAT, CDR2 FQNNGV. Germline trimming cut 3 bases from V and 3 bases from J; bases unmatched to any gene: 9. CDR3 loop: CASSLWTSGSEGTDTQYF. As DNA, the CDR3 is TGTGCCAGCAGCTTGTGGACTAGCGGGAGTGAAGGGACAGATACGCAGTATTTT.

J is TRBJ2-7 and V is TRBV27; 7 positions agree with TRBD1. Trimming removed 2 bases from V and 4 bases from J; junction bases left unmatched: 11. This CDR3 has 16 amino acids. Per germline, CDR1 MNHEY and CDR2 SMNVEV (reference sequence). The CDR3 DNA reads TGTGCCAGCAGTTTAAAACAGGGGATATTAGCTTACGAGCAGTACTTC. It is translated as CASSLKQGILAYEQYF.

The chain couples TRBV4-3 to TRBJ2-7, with D perhaps matching TRBD2 (5 bases). The germline gives CDR1 LGHNA, CDR2 YSLEER. This CDR3 is 16 amino acids long. The V end lost 0 bases, the J end lost 4 bases, and 16 bases lay between the germline ends. The DNA for the CDR3 is TGCGCCAGCAGCCAAGAGATAGACGATGGCGGGTACGAGCAGTACTTC. Translating it yields CASSQEIDDGGYEQYF.